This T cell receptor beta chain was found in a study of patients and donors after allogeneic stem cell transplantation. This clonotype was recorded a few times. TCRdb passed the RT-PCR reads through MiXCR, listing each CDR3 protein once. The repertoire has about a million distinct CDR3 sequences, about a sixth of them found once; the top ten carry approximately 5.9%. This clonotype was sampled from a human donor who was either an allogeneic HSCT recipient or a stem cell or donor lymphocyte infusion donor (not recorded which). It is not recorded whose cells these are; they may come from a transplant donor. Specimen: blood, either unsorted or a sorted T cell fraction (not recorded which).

The CDR3 DNA sequence: TGTGCCAGCAGTTTGAGAGGAAACAGAAGGACCGGGGAGCTGTTTTTT. Translation: CASSLRGNRRTGELFF. This chain connects TRBV12-3 or TRBV12-4 to TRBJ2-2; D not resolved. Trimming took 3 bases from V and 5 from J, leaving 16 bases between them. The CDR3 consists of 16 residues.